These T cell receptor beta chains were read from a single sample in a study of OX40 agonist ivuxolimab in advanced cancers. The table came from immunoSEQ multiplex PCR; TCRdb's copy has only in-frame clones and leaves some out. Of some 60,000 clones in the sample, approximately 91% were seen once. Sequenced here: CD4+ or CD8+ T cells sorted from blood, sampled in a trial of the OX40 agonist ivuxolimab. The receptors originated from an adult with an advanced solid tumor such as melanoma, head and neck, liver or kidney cancer. Both conserved end residues are part of each CDR3.

v_gene	CDR3aa
TRBV7-9	CASSRRDSYYEQYF
TRBV28	CASSPGGANVLTF
TRBV4-2	CASSQGPQAKDTQYF
TRBV13	CASSKLPLRGRSTGEAFF
TRBV30	CAWSGQYEQYF
TRBV6-6	CASRQGQGDYEQYF
TRBV7-6	CASSAPTSGGNTGELFF
TRBV2	CASSRDTSSGANVLTF
TRBV2	CASARGRDTGELFF
TRBV19	CASKPQQGNTEAFF
TRBV18	CASSPQGDSNYGYTF
TRBV2	CASIRLRDTEAFF
TRBV19	CASTQLLRYTGELFF
TRBV19	CASSRHQETQYF
TRBV6-5	CASSYGGTANEKLFF
TRBV28	CASSPLGLTKETQYF
TRBV7-3	CASSLLGRGNFVDNSPLHF